This T cell receptor beta chain was profiled in a study of T-cell reconstitution after alpha-beta-depleted transplantation in children. Using unique molecular identifiers, the investigators prepared the TCRbeta library. In TCRdb, the PCR reads were re-called with MiXCR into one record per CDR3 protein. The repertoire has around 670,000 distinct CDR3 sequences, about 12% of them found once; the top ten carry around 0.76%. This clonotype was recorded a few times. No antigen is known for it. The CDR3 runs to 16 residues. Germline CDR1 is SQVTM and CDR2 is ANQGSEA. With V trimmed by 6 bases and J by 3 bases, 15 bases remained unmatched. Regarding the study as a whole: At the one-year point after transplant, T-cell counts and TCRbeta diversity were found to come mostly from T cells that had been newly produced. Recipient T cells and thymic progenitors that survived gave rise to the high TCRbeta diversity observed at day 60 in some patients. Alpha-beta T cells about two months after transplant reportedly derived from several hundred expanded graft clones.

The clonotype was recovered from a girl aged 2-10 years with congenital amegakaryocytic thrombocytopenia, due to receive a stem cell transplant. The sequences come from PBMCs, collected before TCRalphabeta/CD19-depleted stem cell transplant. The chain carries TRBV29-1 and TRBJ2-5, with 8 bases that match TRBD1. DNA for the CDR3: TGCAGCGTGGATGCGGTTCAGGGGGCATTGGAAGAGACCCAGTACTTC. Its protein product is CSVDAVQGALEETQYF.